A selection of T cell receptor beta chains follows, all from one sample in a study of CD8 T cells in ankylosing spondylitis. MiXCR, run by TCRdb on the 5' RACE reads, gives a single entry per CDR3 protein. The table records 85,000 to 100,000 distinct CDR3 sequences, about 9% of them present only once. Sequencing was carried out using blood, either unsorted or a sorted T cell fraction (not recorded which). All receptors come from a male donor with ankylosing spondylitis or in good health (not recorded which). The CDR3 runs from the conserved cysteine through the conserved F or W. Clone sizes are given selectively: once, few, many, or a class where the clone is expanded.

J,length,V,size,CDR3
TRBJ2-3,19,TRBV4-2,few,CASSQDSGVAGVVADTQYF
TRBJ2-5,15,TRBV29-1,-,CSADGAGEQQETQYF
TRBJ2-5,15,TRBV19,-,CASSILPGGRETQYF
TRBJ1-1,15,TRBV7-9,many,CASSLVSWGGTEAFF
TRBJ2-7,16,TRBV7-9,-,CASSYVTSGPLYEQYF
TRBJ2-5,14,TRBV5-1,many,CASSLVAKQETQYF
TRBJ1-6,14,TRBV12-3/TRBV12-4,many,CASSGDPANSPLHF
TRBJ2-6,15,TRBV30,-,CAWRTGSPGANVLTF
TRBJ2-3,18,TRBV29-1,many,CSVGNSGTSGGSTDTQYF
TRBJ2-1,15,TRBV9,many,CASSVVEGRGDEQFF
TRBJ1-2,14,TRBV29-1,many,CSVKGDRANYGYTF
TRBJ2-1,15,TRBV5-1,many,CASSSSPVQGNEQFF
TRBJ2-5,12,TRBV5-1,many,CASSLDEETQYF
TRBJ2-5,15,TRBV9,few,CASSASGAVQETQYF
TRBJ2-1,14,TRBV5-1,many,CASSGGDGYNEQFF
TRBJ2-3,16,TRBV7-8,many,CASSFLDSPITDTQYF
TRBJ2-3,17,TRBV5-1,many,CASSQRAYTSQPDTQYF
TRBJ1-2,12,TRBV29-1,many,CSVGWPESGYTF
TRBJ2-7,12,TRBV25-1,many,CASSAPLGEQYF